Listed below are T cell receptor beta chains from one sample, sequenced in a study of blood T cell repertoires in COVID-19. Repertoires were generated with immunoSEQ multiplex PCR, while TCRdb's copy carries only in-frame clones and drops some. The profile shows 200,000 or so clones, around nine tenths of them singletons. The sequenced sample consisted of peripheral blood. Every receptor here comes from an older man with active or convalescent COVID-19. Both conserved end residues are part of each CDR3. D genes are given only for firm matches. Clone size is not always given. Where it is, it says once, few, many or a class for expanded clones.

cdr3_nt: TGTGCCATAGGGGTTTCGGCCTACGAGCAGTACTTC
cdr3_aa: CAIGVSAYEQYF
v_call: TRBV10-3
d_call: .
j_call: TRBJ2-7
clone_size: once

cdr3_nt: TGTGCCAGCAGCTTAGAAGACGGGACAGGGCGCGAGCAGTACTTC
cdr3_aa: CASSLEDGTGREQYF
v_call: TRBV11-2
d_call: TRBD1
j_call: TRBJ2-7
clone_size: once

cdr3_nt: TGTGCCAGCAAACCCGGGACTAGCGGGGTGGAGACCCAGTACTTC
cdr3_aa: CASKPGTSGVETQYF
v_call: TRBV6-6
d_call: TRBD2
j_call: TRBJ2-5
clone_size: .

cdr3_nt: TGTGCCAGCAGTTACTCTTGGTCAGGGGAGCAGCCCCAGCATTTT
cdr3_aa: CASSYSWSGEQPQHF
v_call: TRBV6-2/TRBV6-3
d_call: .
j_call: TRBJ1-5
clone_size: .

cdr3_nt: TGCAGTGTGGAGGGGACTAGTGATGAGCAGTTCTTC
cdr3_aa: CSVEGTSDEQFF
v_call: TRBV29-1
d_call: TRBD2
j_call: TRBJ2-1
clone_size: .

cdr3_nt: TGTGCCAGCAGCTTGCCATCCCTCGGTGGCTACACCTTC
cdr3_aa: CASSLPSLGGYTF
v_call: TRBV5-6
d_call: .
j_call: TRBJ1-2
clone_size: .

cdr3_nt: TGCGCCAGATTTAGGGGGAGGGTTTATTCACCCCTCCACTTT
cdr3_aa: CARFRGRVYSPLHF
v_call: TRBV5-1
d_call: .
j_call: TRBJ1-6
clone_size: .

cdr3_nt: TGTGCCAGCAGTTACTCTAACAGAGAAGAGACCCAGTACTTC
cdr3_aa: CASSYSNREETQYF
v_call: TRBV6-6
d_call: .
j_call: TRBJ2-5
clone_size: .

cdr3_nt: TGTGCCACCAGTGATCCCCGCTCAGGGGTAACAGAGACCGAATACAATGAGCAGTTCTTC
cdr3_aa: CATSDPRSGVTETEYNEQFF
v_call: TRBV24-1
d_call: .
j_call: TRBJ2-1
clone_size: .

cdr3_nt: TGTGCCAGCCGAGGACAGAGGGATAACACCGGGGAGCTGTTTTTT
cdr3_aa: CASRGQRDNTGELFF
v_call: TRBV6-6
d_call: .
j_call: TRBJ2-2
clone_size: .

cdr3_nt: TGTGCCAGCTCAGTCCGGGACAGGGGCTACGAGCAGTACTTC
cdr3_aa: CASSVRDRGYEQYF
v_call: TRBV18
d_call: TRBD1
j_call: TRBJ2-7
clone_size: .

cdr3_nt: TGTGCCAGCAGTTTCGGCAGGATGGCCTCTGGAAACACCATATATTTT
cdr3_aa: CASSFGRMASGNTIYF
v_call: TRBV25-1
d_call: .
j_call: TRBJ1-3
clone_size: .

cdr3_nt: TGTGCCAGCAGCAAGGGAGGGGGGGCTGGTGGCTACACCTTC
cdr3_aa: CASSKGGGAGGYTF
v_call: TRBV28
d_call: .
j_call: TRBJ1-2
clone_size: .

cdr3_nt: TGTGCCAGCAGTCCCTCTGACAGGATGAACACTGAAGCTTTCTTT
cdr3_aa: CASSPSDRMNTEAFF
v_call: TRBV28
d_call: .
j_call: TRBJ1-1
clone_size: .

cdr3_nt: TGTGCCAGCAGCGTGAACCCTACTGCTCCCGATGAGCAGTTCTTC
cdr3_aa: CASSVNPTAPDEQFF
v_call: TRBV9
d_call: .
j_call: TRBJ2-1
clone_size: .

cdr3_nt: TGTGCCAGCAGTTACCAGTGGAGCTCCTACAATGAGCAGTTCTTC
cdr3_aa: CASSYQWSSYNEQFF
v_call: TRBV6-2/TRBV6-3
d_call: .
j_call: TRBJ2-1
clone_size: .

cdr3_nt: TGTGCCACCAGCAGAGATCCGGGACAGGGGGCGAACACTGAAGCTTTCTTT
cdr3_aa: CATSRDPGQGANTEAFF
v_call: TRBV15
d_call: TRBD1
j_call: TRBJ1-1
clone_size: .

cdr3_nt: TGTGCCAGCAGCATAATAGCGGGGGTACGAACCGGGGAGCTGTTTTTT
cdr3_aa: CASSIIAGVRTGELFF
v_call: TRBV5-6
d_call: TRBD2
j_call: TRBJ2-2
clone_size: .

cdr3_nt: TGTGCCACCAGCAGAGATCTAGGACTAGCGGCGAGCTCCTACAATGAGCAGTTCTTC
cdr3_aa: CATSRDLGLAASSYNEQFF
v_call: TRBV15
d_call: TRBD2
j_call: TRBJ2-1
clone_size: once

cdr3_nt: TGTGCCAGCTCACGGGACATTTTGGAAGCTTTCTTT
cdr3_aa: CASSRDILEAFF
v_call: TRBV18
d_call: .
j_call: TRBJ1-1
clone_size: .

cdr3_nt: TGTGCCAGCACTAAACAGGGGAAGTGGGAGCAGTACTTC
cdr3_aa: CASTKQGKWEQYF
v_call: TRBV6-5
d_call: TRBD1
j_call: TRBJ2-7
clone_size: .

cdr3_nt: TGCAGCGCCCGACAGGGATCAACTAATGAAAAACTGTTTTTT
cdr3_aa: CSARQGSTNEKLFF
v_call: TRBV29-1
d_call: TRBD1
j_call: TRBJ1-4
clone_size: .

cdr3_nt: TGTGCCAGCAGTAAAAGGGCCCCGCGGGAAAGAGAGACCCAGTACTTC
cdr3_aa: CASSKRAPRERETQYF
v_call: TRBV28
d_call: .
j_call: TRBJ2-5
clone_size: .

cdr3_nt: TGTGCCAGTAGCGGACTATTCGGGCAGTACTTC
cdr3_aa: CASSGLFGQYF
v_call: TRBV19
d_call: .
j_call: TRBJ2-7
clone_size: .

cdr3_nt: TGTGCCAGTAGTATAGTCGGCAGGACCTACGAGCAGTACTTC
cdr3_aa: CASSIVGRTYEQYF
v_call: TRBV19
d_call: .
j_call: TRBJ2-7
clone_size: .

cdr3_nt: TGCGCCAGCAGGTTGACAGGGTCAAGCAATCAGCCCCAGCATTTT
cdr3_aa: CASRLTGSSNQPQHF
v_call: TRBV10-2
d_call: TRBD1
j_call: TRBJ1-5
clone_size: .

cdr3_nt: TGTGCCAGCAATCTAGGTTCTGGAAACACCATATATTTT
cdr3_aa: CASNLGSGNTIYF
v_call: TRBV12-3/TRBV12-4
d_call: .
j_call: TRBJ1-3
clone_size: .

cdr3_nt: TGTGCCAGTCGGGACTTCTACCGTAGCACAGATACGCAGTATTTT
cdr3_aa: CASRDFYRSTDTQYF
v_call: TRBV19
d_call: .
j_call: TRBJ2-3
clone_size: .

cdr3_nt: TGTGCCTGGAGTTCGACAGCCGTGGGTCAGCCCCAGCATTTT
cdr3_aa: CAWSSTAVGQPQHF
v_call: TRBV30
d_call: .
j_call: TRBJ1-5
clone_size: few

cdr3_nt: TGTGCCAGCAACGTCGGGTCTAGCGGGAGGGCCGAAGAGACCCAGTACTTC
cdr3_aa: CASNVGSSGRAEETQYF
v_call: TRBV5-4
d_call: TRBD2
j_call: TRBJ2-5
clone_size: .

cdr3_nt: TGTGCCAGCAGCTCTACAGGGGGCGCTGGCACTGAAGCTTTCTTT
cdr3_aa: CASSSTGGAGTEAFF
v_call: TRBV7-2
d_call: TRBD1
j_call: TRBJ1-1
clone_size: .

cdr3_nt: TGTGCCAGCGGGGGACAGGGGGCAATCAATGAGCAGTTCTTC
cdr3_aa: CASGGQGAINEQFF
v_call: TRBV5-4
d_call: TRBD1
j_call: TRBJ2-1
clone_size: .

cdr3_nt: TGTGCCAGCAGCTTAGTGGGCGGGGCCACAGATACGCAGTATTTT
cdr3_aa: CASSLVGGATDTQYF
v_call: TRBV7-9
d_call: .
j_call: TRBJ2-3
clone_size: .

cdr3_nt: TGTGCCAGCAGTAGCGGACCAGAGGCCTACACCTTC
cdr3_aa: CASSSGPEAYTF
v_call: TRBV6-6
d_call: .
j_call: TRBJ1-2
clone_size: .

cdr3_nt: TGTGCCAGCAGTTACTCGAGTCTGGGCGGGGAGACCCAGTACTTC
cdr3_aa: CASSYSSLGGETQYF
v_call: TRBV6-5
d_call: .
j_call: TRBJ2-5
clone_size: .

cdr3_nt: TGTGCCAGCAGCTCGGACACACTCCTTAATTCACCCCTCCACTTT
cdr3_aa: CASSSDTLLNSPLHF
v_call: TRBV7-8
d_call: .
j_call: TRBJ1-6
clone_size: .

cdr3_nt: TGTGCCAGCAGCCAAGCGGGACTAGCGGGACCTATAAACACCGGGGAGCTGTTTTTT
cdr3_aa: CASSQAGLAGPINTGELFF
v_call: TRBV3-1/TRBV3-2
d_call: TRBD2
j_call: TRBJ2-2
clone_size: .

cdr3_nt: TGCGCCAGCAGCCCCCACCGACAGGGGAACCAAGAGACCCAGTACTTC
cdr3_aa: CASSPHRQGNQETQYF
v_call: TRBV4-3
d_call: TRBD1
j_call: TRBJ2-5
clone_size: .

cdr3_nt: TGTGCCTGGTCGCGAGGGTTCGGGACTAATGAAAAACTGTTTTTT
cdr3_aa: CAWSRGFGTNEKLFF
v_call: TRBV30
d_call: .
j_call: TRBJ1-4
clone_size: .

cdr3_nt: TGCAGCGTTGATCAGGGGGCATATACGCAGTATTTT
cdr3_aa: CSVDQGAYTQYF
v_call: TRBV29-1
d_call: TRBD1
j_call: TRBJ2-3
clone_size: .

cdr3_nt: TGTGCCAGCAGTCCTACAGGGGACAACACCATATATTTT
cdr3_aa: CASSPTGDNTIYF
v_call: TRBV5-6
d_call: TRBD1
j_call: TRBJ1-3
clone_size: .

cdr3_nt: TGCGCCAGCAGCTTGGACGGTGCCGAGCAGTACTTC
cdr3_aa: CASSLDGAEQYF
v_call: TRBV5-1
d_call: .
j_call: TRBJ2-7
clone_size: .

cdr3_nt: TGTGCCAGCAGCATCGGACAGGGCAGCGAGCAGTACTTC
cdr3_aa: CASSIGQGSEQYF
v_call: TRBV7-9
d_call: TRBD1
j_call: TRBJ2-7
clone_size: .

cdr3_nt: TGTGCCACCAGCGGAGACGGGGGGCTGGAGGGCCAGTACTTC
cdr3_aa: CATSGDGGLEGQYF
v_call: TRBV15
d_call: .
j_call: TRBJ2-5
clone_size: once

cdr3_nt: TGTGCCAGCAGCCCCGAACAGGGGGCGACCTCCTACGAGCAGTACTTC
cdr3_aa: CASSPEQGATSYEQYF
v_call: TRBV7-9
d_call: TRBD1
j_call: TRBJ2-7
clone_size: .

cdr3_nt: TGTGCCAGCATTCTAGACAGGGCCGGTCTTTATGGCTACACCTTC
cdr3_aa: CASILDRAGLYGYTF
v_call: TRBV6-5
d_call: TRBD1
j_call: TRBJ1-2
clone_size: .

cdr3_nt: TGTGCCAGCAGCTGGTACAGGGAGAGCAATCAGCCCCAGCATTTT
cdr3_aa: CASSWYRESNQPQHF
v_call: TRBV5-5
d_call: .
j_call: TRBJ1-5
clone_size: .

cdr3_nt: TGTGCCACTGCGATCGGGACAGTCTTAAACTATGGCTACACCTTC
cdr3_aa: CATAIGTVLNYGYTF
v_call: TRBV6-5
d_call: TRBD1
j_call: TRBJ1-2
clone_size: .

cdr3_nt: TGCAGTGCTAGTATCAGGGTAAGTGGCTACACCTTC
cdr3_aa: CSASIRVSGYTF
v_call: TRBV20-1
d_call: .
j_call: TRBJ1-2
clone_size: .

cdr3_nt: TGTGCCACCAGCAGAGAGGCGGGACCGTCCGCAGCCAAAAACATTCAGTACTTC
cdr3_aa: CATSREAGPSAAKNIQYF
v_call: TRBV15
d_call: .
j_call: TRBJ2-4
clone_size: .

cdr3_nt: TGTGCCAGCAGCCACCAGACAGACTATGGCTACACCTTC
cdr3_aa: CASSHQTDYGYTF
v_call: TRBV3-1/TRBV3-2
d_call: .
j_call: TRBJ1-2
clone_size: .

cdr3_nt: TGTGCCAGCAGCTTCGGGACTACCTCCCGTACGCAGTATTTT
cdr3_aa: CASSFGTTSRTQYF
v_call: TRBV7-2
d_call: TRBD2
j_call: TRBJ2-3
clone_size: .

cdr3_nt: TGTGCCAGCAGTTTAGGAGGGCGGTCTTTCTTT
cdr3_aa: CASSLGGRSFF
v_call: TRBV12-3/TRBV12-4
d_call: .
j_call: TRBJ1-1
clone_size: .

cdr3_nt: TGTGCCAGCTCACCCAGACAGGGGACGGGCGAGCAGTACTTC
cdr3_aa: CASSPRQGTGEQYF
v_call: TRBV18
d_call: TRBD1
j_call: TRBJ2-7
clone_size: .